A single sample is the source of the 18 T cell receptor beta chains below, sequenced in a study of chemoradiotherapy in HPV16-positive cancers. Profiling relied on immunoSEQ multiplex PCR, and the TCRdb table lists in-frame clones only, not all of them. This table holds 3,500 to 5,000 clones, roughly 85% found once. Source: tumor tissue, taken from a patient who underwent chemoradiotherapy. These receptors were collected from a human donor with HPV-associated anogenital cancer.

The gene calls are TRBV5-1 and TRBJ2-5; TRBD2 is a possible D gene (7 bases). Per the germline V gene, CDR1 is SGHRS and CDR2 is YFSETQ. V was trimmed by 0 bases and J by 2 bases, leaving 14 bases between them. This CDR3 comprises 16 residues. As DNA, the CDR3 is TGCGCCAGCAGCTTGGCGGACAGCGGGACTCAAGAGACCCAGTACTTC. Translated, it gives CASSLADSGTQETQYF.

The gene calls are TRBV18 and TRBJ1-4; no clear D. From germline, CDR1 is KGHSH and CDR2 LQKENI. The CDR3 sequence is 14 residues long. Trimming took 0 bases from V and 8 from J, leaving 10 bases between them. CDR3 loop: CASSPPSSGEKLFF. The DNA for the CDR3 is TGTGCCAGCTCACCACCGTCCTCCGGAGAAAAACTGTTTTTT.

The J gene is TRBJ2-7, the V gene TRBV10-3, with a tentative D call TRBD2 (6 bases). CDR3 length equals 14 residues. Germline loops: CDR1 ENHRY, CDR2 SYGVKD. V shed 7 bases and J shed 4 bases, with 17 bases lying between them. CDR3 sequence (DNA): TGTGCCATCAATTTGGAGGGCCCTGCTTACGAGCAGTACTTC. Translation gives CAINLEGPAYEQYF.

CDR3: CASSERGRDTNEKLFF. The CDR3 DNA reads TGCGCCAGCAGTGAGAGGGGACGGGACACTAATGAAAAACTGTTTTTT. The chain recombines TRBV10-1 with TRBJ1-4; TRBD1 might be the D (5 bases). V lost 2 bases, J lost 2 bases, and 12 bases lay in between. This CDR3 is 16 amino acids long. CDR1 is WNHNN and CDR2 is SYGVQD in the germline V gene (reference sequence).

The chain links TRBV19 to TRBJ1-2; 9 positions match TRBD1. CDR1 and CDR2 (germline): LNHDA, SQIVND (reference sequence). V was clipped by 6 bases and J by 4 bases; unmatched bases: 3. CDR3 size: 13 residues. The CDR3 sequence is CASSTTGGYGYTF. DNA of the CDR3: TGTGCCAGTAGCACGACAGGGGGCTATGGCTACACCTTC.

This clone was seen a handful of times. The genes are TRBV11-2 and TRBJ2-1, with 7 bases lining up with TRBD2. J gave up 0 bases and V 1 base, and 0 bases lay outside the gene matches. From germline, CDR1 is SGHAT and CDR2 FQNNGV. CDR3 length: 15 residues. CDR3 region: CASSLAGGSYNEQFF. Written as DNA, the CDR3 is TGTGCCAGCAGCTTAGCGGGGGGCTCCTACAATGAGCAGTTCTTC. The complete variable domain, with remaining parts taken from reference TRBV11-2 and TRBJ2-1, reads EAGVAQSPRYKIIEKRQSVAFWCNPISGHATLYWYQQILGQGPKLLIQFQNNGVVDDSQLPKDRFSAERLKGVDSTLKIQPAKLEDSAVYLCASSLAGGSYNEQFFGPGTRLTVL.

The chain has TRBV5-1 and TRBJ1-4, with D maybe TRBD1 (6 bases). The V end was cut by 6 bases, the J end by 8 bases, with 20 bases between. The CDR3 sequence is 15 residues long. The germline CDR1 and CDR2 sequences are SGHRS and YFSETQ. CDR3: CASNRGAGVLEKLFF. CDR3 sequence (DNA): TGCGCCAGCAATCGAGGGGCAGGGGTGTTAGAAAAACTGTTTTTT.

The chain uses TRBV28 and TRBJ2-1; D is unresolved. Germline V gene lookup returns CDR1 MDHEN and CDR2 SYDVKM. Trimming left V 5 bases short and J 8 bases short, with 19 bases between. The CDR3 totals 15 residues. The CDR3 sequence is CASSGNREFWDEQFF. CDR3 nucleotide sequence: TGTGCCAGCAGTGGGAACCGCGAGTTTTGGGATGAGCAGTTCTTC.

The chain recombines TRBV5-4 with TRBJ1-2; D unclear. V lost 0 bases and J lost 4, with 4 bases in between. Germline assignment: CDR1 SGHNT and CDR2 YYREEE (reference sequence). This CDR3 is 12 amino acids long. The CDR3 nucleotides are TGTGCCAGCAGCTTGGGTGGCTATGGCTACACCTTC. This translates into CASSLGGYGYTF.

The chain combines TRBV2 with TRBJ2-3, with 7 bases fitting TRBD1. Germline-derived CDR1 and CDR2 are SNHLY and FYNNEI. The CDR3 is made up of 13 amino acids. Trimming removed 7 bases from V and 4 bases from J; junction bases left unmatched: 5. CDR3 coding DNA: TGTGCCAGCAACGACAGGGCTGCAGATACGCAGTATTTT. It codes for CASNDRAADTQYF.

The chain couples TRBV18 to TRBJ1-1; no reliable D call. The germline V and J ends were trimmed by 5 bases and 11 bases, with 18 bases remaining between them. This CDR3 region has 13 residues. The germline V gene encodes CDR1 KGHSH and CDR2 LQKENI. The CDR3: CASSEDQVSFAFF. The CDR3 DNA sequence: TGTGCCAGCTCAGAGGACCAGGTTTCTTTCGCTTTCTTT.

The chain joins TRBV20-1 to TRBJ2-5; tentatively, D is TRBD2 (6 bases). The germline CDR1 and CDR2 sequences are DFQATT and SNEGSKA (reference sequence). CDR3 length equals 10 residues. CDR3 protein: CPGLTETQYF. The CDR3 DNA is TGCCCAGGACTAACCGAGACCCAGTACTTC.

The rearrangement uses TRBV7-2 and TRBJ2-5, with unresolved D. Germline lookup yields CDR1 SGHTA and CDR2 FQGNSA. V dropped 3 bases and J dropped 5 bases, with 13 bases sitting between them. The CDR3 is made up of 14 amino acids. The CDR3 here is CASSFPNGWETQYF. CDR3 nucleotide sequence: TGTGCCAGCAGCTTTCCAAACGGGTGGGAGACCCAGTACTTC.

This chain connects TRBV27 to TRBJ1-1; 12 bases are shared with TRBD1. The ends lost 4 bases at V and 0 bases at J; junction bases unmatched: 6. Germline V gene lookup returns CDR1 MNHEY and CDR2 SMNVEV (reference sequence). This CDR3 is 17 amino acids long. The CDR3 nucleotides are TGTGCCAGCAGTTCGCCGGGACAGGGGGCTATGAACACTGAAGCTTTCTTT. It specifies CASSSPGQGAMNTEAFF.

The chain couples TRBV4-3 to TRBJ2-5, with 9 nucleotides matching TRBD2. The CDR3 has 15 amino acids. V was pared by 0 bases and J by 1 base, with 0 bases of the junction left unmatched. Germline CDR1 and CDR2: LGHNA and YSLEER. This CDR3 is CASSQERGGQETQYF. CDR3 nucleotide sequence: TGCGCCAGCAGCCAAGAGCGGGGGGGCCAAGAGACCCAGTACTTC.

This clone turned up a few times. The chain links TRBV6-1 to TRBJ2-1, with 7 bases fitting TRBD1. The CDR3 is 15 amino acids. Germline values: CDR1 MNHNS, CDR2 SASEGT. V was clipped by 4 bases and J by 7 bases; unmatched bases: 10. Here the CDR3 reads CASSVGGAGSNEQFF. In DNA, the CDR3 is TGTGCCAGCAGTGTAGGGGGCGCAGGGTCAAATGAGCAGTTCTTC.

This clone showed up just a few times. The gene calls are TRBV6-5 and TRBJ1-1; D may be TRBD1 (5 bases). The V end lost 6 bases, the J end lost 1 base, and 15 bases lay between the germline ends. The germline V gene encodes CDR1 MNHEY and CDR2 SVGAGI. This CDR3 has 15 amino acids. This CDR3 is CASRRFQGGNTEAFF. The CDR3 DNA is TGTGCCAGCAGGCGGTTCCAGGGAGGGAACACTGAAGCTTTCTTT.

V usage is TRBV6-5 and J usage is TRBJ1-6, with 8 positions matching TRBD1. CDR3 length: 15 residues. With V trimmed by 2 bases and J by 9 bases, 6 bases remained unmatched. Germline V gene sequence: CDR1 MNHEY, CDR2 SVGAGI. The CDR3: CASSYGDRFSSPLHF. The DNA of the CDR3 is TGTGCCAGCAGTTACGGGGACAGGTTTAGTTCACCCCTCCACTTT.